The next 8 T cell receptor beta chains were all read from a single sample in a study of shared clonotypes between healthy human individuals. Libraries were prepared by immunoSEQ multiplex PCR; TCRdb keeps only in-frame clonotypes and omits some of them. The profile shows around 2,000,000 clones, 95% of them singletons. The sample was naive CD4+ T cells sorted from blood. The subset is: CD45RA+ positively selected. The receptors originated from a man between 18 and 35 years old in good health.

Comment on this clone: The same CDR3 arises from other DNA sequences in this sample as well. The chain links TRBV4-3 to TRBJ2-7, with 9 positions matching TRBD2. Trimming removed 3 bases from V and 3 bases from J; junction bases left unmatched: 6. CDR3 length: 15 residues. The germline V gene has CDR1 LGHNA and CDR2 YSLEER. The CDR3 is CASSQLAGDSYEQYF. In DNA form, the CDR3 reads TGCGCCAGCAGCCAGTTAGCGGGAGACAGCTACGAGCAGTACTTC.

This clone was found a few times. Other DNA sequences in this specimen translate into the identical CDR3. The rearrangement uses TRBV12-5 and TRBJ2-1, with D possibly called TRBD1 or TRBD2 (5 bases each). Germline V CDR1 and CDR2: LGHNT, FRNRAP. The ends were cut back, 5 bases at V and 0 bases at J, with 11 bases in the middle. The CDR3 runs 15 residues. The CDR3 bases are TGTGCTAGTGGTACGGGGCTGAGCTCCTACAATGAGCAGTTCTTC. This encodes CASGTGLSSYNEQFF. The full variable domain, its missing parts supplied by reference TRBV12-5 and TRBJ2-1, is DARVTQTPRHKVTEMGQEVTMRCQPILGHNTVFWYRQTMMQGLELLAYFRNRAPLDDSGMPKDRFSAEMPDATLATLKIQPSEPRDSAVYFCASGTGLSSYNEQFFGPGTRLTVL.

V and J are TRBV6-1 and TRBJ2-5; D unresolved. In germline, CDR1 is MNHNS, CDR2 SASEGT. The CDR3 sequence is 11 residues long. Trimming removed 6 bases at V and 0 bases at J, with 2 bases between. CDR3 DNA sequence: TGTGCCAGCAGGAACCAAGAGACCCAGTACTTC. Translation gives CASRNQETQYF.

Remarks on this clone: A much more abundant neighbour one base away suggests this may be a read error. The V call is TRBV11-2, the J call TRBJ1-5, with D possibly TRBD1 on 6 matching bases. This CDR3 has 14 amino acids. Trimming took off 4 bases at V and 3 bases at J, with 10 bases between the two ends. Germline V lookup: CDR1 SGHAT, CDR2 FQNNGV. The CDR3 nucleotides are TGTGCCAGCAGCTCAGGACAGATCAATCAGCCCCAGCATTTT. It specifies CASSSGQINQPQHF.

The chain couples TRBV6-4 to TRBJ2-5, with TRBD2 as a possible D gene (5 bases). CDR1 and CDR2 (germline): MRHNA, SNTAGT. This CDR3 has 14 residues. The V end lost 9 bases, the J end lost 0 bases, and 14 bases lay between the germline ends. CDR3 region: CARSGFWYQETQYF. The CDR3 DNA sequence: TGTGCCAGATCGGGGTTCTGGTACCAAGAGACCCAGTACTTC.

The V gene is TRBV6-5, the J gene TRBJ2-7; 7 bases map to TRBD1. V gave up 5 bases and J gave up 0 bases; unmatched junction bases: 7. This CDR3 contains 15 residues. Germline assignment: CDR1 MNHEY and CDR2 SVGAGI. The DNA for the CDR3 is TGTGCCAGCAGTGGGGACAGCCTCGGCTCCTACGAGCAGTACTTC. Protein sequence: CASSGDSLGSYEQYF.

V and J are TRBV4-1 and TRBJ1-6; D gene ambiguous. The V gene lost 0 bases and the J gene lost 10 bases, with 13 bases spanning the gap. Germline V gene sequence: CDR1 MGHRA, CDR2 YSYEKL. The CDR3 is 15 amino acids. CDR3 sequence reads: CASSQEYAGRSPLHF. CDR3 nucleotide sequence: TGCGCCAGCAGCCAAGAGTACGCAGGTAGATCACCCCTCCACTTT.

The chain is built from TRBV11-2 and TRBJ1-1; D remains ambiguous. V was cut by 3 bases and J by 1 base, with 9 bases left in between. The CDR3 totals 14 residues. Per germline, CDR1 SGHAT and CDR2 FQNNGV. CDR3 sequence reads: CASSFGGGNTEAFF. CDR3 sequence (DNA): TGTGCCAGCAGCTTCGGCGGCGGGAACACTGAAGCTTTCTTT.